This T cell receptor (beta chain) derives from a study of blood T cells in healthy people across ages. This clonotype appeared a few times. Its antigen is as yet unknown. This CDR3 region has 15 residues. Study-wide findings and caveats: As naive T cell percentage varied, TCR beta diversity correlated strongly with it. Reliance upon unsorted PBMCs precluded definitive naive versus antigen-experienced comparison.

Combining a sample-barcoded 5' primer with a J-beta primer mix, a second PCR ran for about 7 to 11 cycles. TCRdb re-derived calls from the 5' RACE reads in MiXCR, one entry per CDR3 protein. The top ten hold about 0.69% of the sample, which has more than 1,000,000 distinct CDR3 sequences, approximately 26% seen once. The data were also submitted as part of a second study, on T cells of mothers and their children. In that study: Mother-child pairs who were related displayed a slightly higher overlap than unrelated pairs, a difference that was non-significant.

The origin of this receptor is a girl aged 2 to 10 in good health. What was sequenced was blood. The V and J genes are TRBV12-3 or TRBV12-4 and TRBJ2-5; weak D call: TRBD2 (7 bases). Near its end, the DNA agrees better with TRBJ2-1, so the J call may be wrong. CDR3 in amino acids: CASSFFERGGDEQFF. The CDR3 DNA is TGTGCCAGCAGTTTTTTCGAGAGGGGGGGCGATGAGCAGTTCTTC.